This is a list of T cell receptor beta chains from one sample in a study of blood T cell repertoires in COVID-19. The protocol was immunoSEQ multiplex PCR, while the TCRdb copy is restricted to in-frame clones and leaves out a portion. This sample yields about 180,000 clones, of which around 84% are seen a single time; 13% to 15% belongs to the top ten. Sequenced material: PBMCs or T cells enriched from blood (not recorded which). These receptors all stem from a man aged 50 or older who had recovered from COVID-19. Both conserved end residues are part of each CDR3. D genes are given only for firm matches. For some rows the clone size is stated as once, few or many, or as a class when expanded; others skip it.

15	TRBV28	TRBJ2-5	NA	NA	TGTGCCAGCAGTTTAAGGGCAGCGGGTCCGGAGACCCAGTACTTC	CASSLRAAGPETQYF
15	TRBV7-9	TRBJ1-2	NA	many	TGTGCCAGCAGCTTCCCTTGGTCGGGGGACTATGGCTACACCTTC	CASSFPWSGDYGYTF
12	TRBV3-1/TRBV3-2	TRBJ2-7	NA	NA	TGTGCCAGCAGCCGGCGGCAGTACGAGCAGTACTTC	CASSRRQYEQYF
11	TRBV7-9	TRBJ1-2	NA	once	TGTGCCAGCAGCAACAGTAACGGCTACACCTTC	CASSNSNGYTF
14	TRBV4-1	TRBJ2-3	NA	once	TGCGCCAGCAGCCAAGCAGGCGGCACAGATACGCAGTATTTT	CASSQAGGTDTQYF
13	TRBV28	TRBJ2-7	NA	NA	TGTGCCAGCAGTCCGGGACATATCTACGAGCAGTACTTC	CASSPGHIYEQYF
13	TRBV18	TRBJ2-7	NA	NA	TGTGCCAGCTCACTTAGTCGCGGGGACGAGCAGTACTTC	CASSLSRGDEQYF
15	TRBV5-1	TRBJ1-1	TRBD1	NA	TGCGCCAGCAGCTTATCCACAACAGGGGACACTGAAGCTTTCTTT	CASSLSTTGDTEAFF
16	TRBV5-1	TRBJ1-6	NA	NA	TGCGCCAGCAGCTTGGACAGCTACTCCTATAATTCACCCCTCCACTTT	CASSLDSYSYNSPLHF
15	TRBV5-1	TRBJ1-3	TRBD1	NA	TGCGCCAGCAGTCCGGGACAGACTTCTGGAAACACCATATATTTT	CASSPGQTSGNTIYF
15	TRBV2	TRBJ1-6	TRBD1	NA	TGTGCCAGCAGTGAAGAACAGGGGCTGAGGTCACCCCTCCACTTT	CASSEEQGLRSPLHF
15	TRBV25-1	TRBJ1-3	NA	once	TGTGCCAGCAGCCGACGGGGGTACTCTGGAAACACCATATATTTT	CASSRRGYSGNTIYF
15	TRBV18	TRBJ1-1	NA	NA	TGTGCCAGCTCACCTCACAGGGCTGGAGAAACTGAAGCTTTCTTT	CASSPHRAGETEAFF
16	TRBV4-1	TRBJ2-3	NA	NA	TGCGCCAGCAGCCCGACATTTTCTGTGACATCAGATACGCAGTATTTT	CASSPTFSVTSDTQYF
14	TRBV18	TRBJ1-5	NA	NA	TGTGCCAGCTCACCGGGGGCCGGCAATCAGCCCCAGCATTTT	CASSPGAGNQPQHF
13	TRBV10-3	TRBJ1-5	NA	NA	TGTGCCATCATGGAGCGGCACAATCAGCCCCAGCATTTT	CAIMERHNQPQHF
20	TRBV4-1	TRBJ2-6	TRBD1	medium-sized	TGCGCCAGCAGCCAAGATTTAGCCGGGACAGGGGTAGGGGGGGCCAACGTCCTGACTTTC	CASSQDLAGTGVGGANVLTF
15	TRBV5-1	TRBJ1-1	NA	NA	TGCGCCAGCAGCTCCTCGTCAGTCATGAACACTGAAGCTTTCTTT	CASSSSSVMNTEAFF
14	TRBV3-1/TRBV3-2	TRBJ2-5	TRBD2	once	TGTGCCAGCAACTTAGCGGGGGGCCAAGAGACCCAGTACTTC	CASNLAGGQETQYF
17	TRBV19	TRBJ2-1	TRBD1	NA	TGTGCCAGTAAGAAATTAGACCAGGGGGTCCGATACAATGAGCAGTTCTTC	CASKKLDQGVRYNEQFF
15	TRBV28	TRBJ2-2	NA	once	TGTGCCAGCAGTCTGCCAGGGAGGTCCACCGGGGAGCTGTTTTTT	CASSLPGRSTGELFF
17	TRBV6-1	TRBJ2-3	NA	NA	TGTGCCAGCAGTGAAGCGTGGAGGGCCGCCGGCACAGATACGCAGTATTTT	CASSEAWRAAGTDTQYF
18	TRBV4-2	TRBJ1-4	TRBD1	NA	TGTGCCAGCAGCCCAAGGGTGGGACAGTATGGGGCTAATGAAAAACTGTTTTTT	CASSPRVGQYGANEKLFF
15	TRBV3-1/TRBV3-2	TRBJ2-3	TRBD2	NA	TGTGCCAGCAGCACCCAAGCGGGGGGCACAGATACGCAGTATTTT	CASSTQAGGTDTQYF
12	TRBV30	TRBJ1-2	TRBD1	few	TGTGCCTGGGGCCTTGGGACAGGGGGCTACACCTTC	CAWGLGTGGYTF
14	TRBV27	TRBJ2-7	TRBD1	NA	TGTGCCAGCAGTTTGACGACAGGGGGCTTCTGGCAGTACTTC	CASSLTTGGFWQYF
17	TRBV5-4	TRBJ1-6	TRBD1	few	TGTGCCAGCAGCCAGGACAGGGGATACTCCTATAATTCACCCCTCCACTTT	CASSQDRGYSYNSPLHF
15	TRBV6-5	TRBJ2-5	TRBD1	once	TGTGCCAGCTTACCTTCGAGGACAGGGCGTGAGACCCAGTACTTC	CASLPSRTGRETQYF
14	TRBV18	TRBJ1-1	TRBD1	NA	TGTGCCAGCTCACGCAAACAGGGGACTGGTGAAGCTTTCTTT	CASSRKQGTGEAFF
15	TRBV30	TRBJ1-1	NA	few	TGTGCCCGACATTCCTCAGGGGTACCAAACACTGAAGCTTTCTTT	CARHSSGVPNTEAFF
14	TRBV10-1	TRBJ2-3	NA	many	TGCGCCAGCAGCAGGGGCACAGACAAGGATACGCAGTATTTT	CASSRGTDKDTQYF
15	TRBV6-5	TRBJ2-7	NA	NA	TGTGCCAGCAGTTCGCAGGCAGGGCCTTCCTACGAGCAGTACTTC	CASSSQAGPSYEQYF
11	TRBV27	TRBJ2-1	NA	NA	TGTGCCAGCAGTTTTTTTAGTGAGCAGTTCTTC	CASSFFSEQFF
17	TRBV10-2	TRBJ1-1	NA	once	TGCGCCAGCAGTGGGACCGGGCCTAGGGGCCGGGTCACTGAAGCTTTCTTT	CASSGTGPRGRVTEAFF
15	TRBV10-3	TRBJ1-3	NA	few	TGTGCCATCAGTGAGGCGCAAAGCTCTGGAAACACCATATATTTT	CAISEAQSSGNTIYF
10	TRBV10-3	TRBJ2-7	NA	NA	TGTGCCATCCCTTCCTACGAGCAGTACTTC	CAIPSYEQYF
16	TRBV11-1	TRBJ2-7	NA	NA	TGTGCCAGCAGCTTAGAAGGGGGGGGACCGACCTACGAGCAGTACTTC	CASSLEGGGPTYEQYF
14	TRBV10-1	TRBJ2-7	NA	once	TGCGCCAGCAGTGAGGAGGTACCCTACGGTGAGCAGTACTTC	CASSEEVPYGEQYF
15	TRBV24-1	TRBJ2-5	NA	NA	TGTGCCACCAGTGACAGGCCCGACCTTCAAGAGACCCAGTACTTC	CATSDRPDLQETQYF
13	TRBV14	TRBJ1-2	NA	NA	TGTGCCAGCAGCCAGGGCTTTAACTATGGCTACACCTTC	CASSQGFNYGYTF
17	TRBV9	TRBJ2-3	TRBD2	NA	TGTGCCAGCAGCGTAGGGTATAGCGGGGGTCCCACAGATACGCAGTATTTT	CASSVGYSGGPTDTQYF
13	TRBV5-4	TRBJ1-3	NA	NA	TGTGCCAGCAGCTCGGAGGGCGGAAACACCATATATTTT	CASSSEGGNTIYF
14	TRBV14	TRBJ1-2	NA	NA	TGTGCCAGCAGCCAAGCAAGGGGCATTTATGGCTACACCTTC	CASSQARGIYGYTF
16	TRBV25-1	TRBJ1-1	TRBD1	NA	TGTGCCAGCAGTGAATATACCTTTCCCCAGGGGGAACAAGCTTTCTTT	CASSEYTFPQGEQAFF
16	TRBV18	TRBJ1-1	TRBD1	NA	TGTGCCAGCTCACCACCAGGGACAGGGCTGAACACTGAAGCTTTCTTT	CASSPPGTGLNTEAFF
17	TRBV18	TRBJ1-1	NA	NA	TGTGCCAGCTCACTCCCCATTTACTCCGAGCTGAACACTGAAGCTTTCTTT	CASSLPIYSELNTEAFF
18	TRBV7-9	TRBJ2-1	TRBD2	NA	TGTGCCAGCAGCTCGGTAGCTTACGGGGGGGTCGTATACAATGAGCAGTTCTTC	CASSSVAYGGVVYNEQFF
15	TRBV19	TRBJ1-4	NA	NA	TGTGCCAGTAGTACCTCGGTTGGGTGGGCTGAAAAACTGTTTTTT	CASSTSVGWAEKLFF
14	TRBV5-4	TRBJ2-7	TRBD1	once	TGTGCCAGCAGCTTCGGGACAGGGAGCTACGAGCAGTACTTC	CASSFGTGSYEQYF
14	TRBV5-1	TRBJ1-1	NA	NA	TGCGCCAGCAGCTTAGGTCGGGAGAACACTGAAGCTTTCTTT	CASSLGRENTEAFF
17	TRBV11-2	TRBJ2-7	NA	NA	TGTGCCAGCAGCCACCGTAGTGCACACGCAGCTAGCTACGAGCAGTACTTC	CASSHRSAHAASYEQYF
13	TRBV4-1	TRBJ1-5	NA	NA	TGCGCCAGCAGTCGACAAGTGGATCAGCCCCAGCATTTT	CASSRQVDQPQHF
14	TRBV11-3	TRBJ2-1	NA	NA	TGTGCCAGCAGCCCGTCCACAGGGCATCATGAGCAGTTCTTC	CASSPSTGHHEQFF
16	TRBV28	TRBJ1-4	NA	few	TGTGCCAGCAGTTTACCACCGGGACATTGGAATGAAAAACTGTTTTTT	CASSLPPGHWNEKLFF
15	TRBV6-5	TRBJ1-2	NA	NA	TGTGCCAGCAGTTACTCGGGACAAACTAACTATGGCTACACCTTC	CASSYSGQTNYGYTF
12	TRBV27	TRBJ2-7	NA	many	TGTGCCAGCAGTTCGGCCGGGGACGAGCAGTACTTC	CASSSAGDEQYF
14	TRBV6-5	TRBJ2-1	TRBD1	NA	TGTGCCAGCAGAGTCCGGAACAGGGGAACTGAGCAGTTCTTC	CASRVRNRGTEQFF
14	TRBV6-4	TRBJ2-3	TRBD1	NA	TGTGCCAGCAGTCAGACAGGGGGCGCCGTTACGCAGTATTTT	CASSQTGGAVTQYF
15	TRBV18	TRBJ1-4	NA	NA	TGTGCCAGCTCACCAAAGGGGAACACTAATGAAAAACTGTTTTTT	CASSPKGNTNEKLFF
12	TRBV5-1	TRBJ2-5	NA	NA	TGCGCCAGCAGCTTAACACAAGAGACCCAGTACTTC	CASSLTQETQYF